This T cell receptor (beta chain) comes out of a study of T cell changes during pregnancy in multiple sclerosis. Assay used: immunoSEQ multiplex PCR; TCRdb lists only in-frame clones, some missing. Of more than 95,000 clones in the sample, 85% to 95% were seen once. V was shortened by 4 bases and J by 2 bases, with 13 bases between the two germline ends. The CDR3 sequence is 14 residues long. The germline gives CDR1 SGHRS, CDR2 YFSETQ. The sequencing used peripheral blood, collected after pregnancy. The TCR sequence derives from a female donor with multiple sclerosis, enrolled in a pregnancy study. The J gene is TRBJ2-7, the V gene TRBV5-1; perhaps TRBD1 as D (6 bases). DNA for the CDR3: TGCGCCAGCAGCCTAGACGGACAGACCTACGAGCAGTACTTC. The encoded protein is CASSLDGQTYEQYF. The full variable domain, in which reference TRBV5-1 and TRBJ2-7 provide the parts outside the CDR3, is KAGVTQTPRYLIKTRGQQVTLSCSPISGHRSVSWYQQTPGQGLQFLFEYFSETQRNKGNFPGRFSGRQFSNSRSEMNVSTLELGDSALYLCASSLDGQTYEQYFGPGTRLTVT.